This T cell receptor (beta chain) was sequenced during a study of early T cells in non-severe SARS-CoV-2 infection. Study-wide background: From unsorted whole blood, bulk RNA was sequenced, and the chains remained unpaired.

Individual cDNA molecules were tagged with unique molecular identifiers, the study reported. TCRdb called the 5' RACE reads again in MiXCR, with one record for every CDR3 protein. The sample lists 40,000 to 50,000 distinct CDR3 sequences; over 10% were seen once. This CDR3 contains 13 residues. Trimming cost V 2 bases and J 2 bases, with 9 bases left between them. The V gene's germline CDR1 is SQVTM and CDR2 ANQGSEA. This chain joins TRBV29-1 and TRBJ1-2, with D uncertain. The source is an adult who was a healthcare worker with PCR-confirmed SARS-CoV-2 infection or an uninfected control (not recorded which). Material for sequencing was whole blood. The CDR3 reads CSVESERNYGYTF. In DNA form, the CDR3 reads TGCAGCGTTGAATCAGAGAGGAACTATGGCTACACCTTC.